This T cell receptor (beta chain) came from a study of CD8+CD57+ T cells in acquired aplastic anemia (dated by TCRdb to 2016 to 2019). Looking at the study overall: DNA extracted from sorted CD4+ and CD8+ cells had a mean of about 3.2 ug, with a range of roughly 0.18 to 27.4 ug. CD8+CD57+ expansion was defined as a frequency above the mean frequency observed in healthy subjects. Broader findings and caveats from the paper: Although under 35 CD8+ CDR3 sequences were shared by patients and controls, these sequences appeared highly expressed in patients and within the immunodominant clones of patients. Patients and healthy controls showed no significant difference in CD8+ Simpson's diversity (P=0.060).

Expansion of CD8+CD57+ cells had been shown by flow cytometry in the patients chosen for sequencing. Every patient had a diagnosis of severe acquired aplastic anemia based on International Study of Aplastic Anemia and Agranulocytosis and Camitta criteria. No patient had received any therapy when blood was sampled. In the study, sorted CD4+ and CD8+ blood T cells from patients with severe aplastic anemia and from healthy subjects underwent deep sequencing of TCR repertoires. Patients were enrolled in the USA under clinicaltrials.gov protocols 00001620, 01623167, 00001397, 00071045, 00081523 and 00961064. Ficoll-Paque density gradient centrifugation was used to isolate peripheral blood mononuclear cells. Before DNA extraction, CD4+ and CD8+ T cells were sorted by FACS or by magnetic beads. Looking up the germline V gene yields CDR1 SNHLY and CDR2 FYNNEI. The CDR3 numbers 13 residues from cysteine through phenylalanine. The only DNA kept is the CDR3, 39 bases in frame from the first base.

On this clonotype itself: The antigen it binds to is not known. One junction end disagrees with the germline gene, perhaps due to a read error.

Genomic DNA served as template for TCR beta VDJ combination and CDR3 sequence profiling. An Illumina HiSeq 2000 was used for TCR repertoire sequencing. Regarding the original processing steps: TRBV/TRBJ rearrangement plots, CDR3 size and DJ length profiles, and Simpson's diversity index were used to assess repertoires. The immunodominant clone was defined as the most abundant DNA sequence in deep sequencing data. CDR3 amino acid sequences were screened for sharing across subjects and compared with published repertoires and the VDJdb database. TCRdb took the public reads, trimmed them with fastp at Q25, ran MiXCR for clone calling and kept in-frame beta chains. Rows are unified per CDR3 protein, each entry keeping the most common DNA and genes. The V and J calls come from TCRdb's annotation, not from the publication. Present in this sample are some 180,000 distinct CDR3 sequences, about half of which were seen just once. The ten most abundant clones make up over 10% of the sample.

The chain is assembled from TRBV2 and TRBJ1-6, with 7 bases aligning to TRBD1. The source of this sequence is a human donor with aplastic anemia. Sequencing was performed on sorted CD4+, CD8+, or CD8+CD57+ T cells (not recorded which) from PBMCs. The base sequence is TGTGCCAGCAAGGGGACAGACGATTCACCCCTTTACTTT. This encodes CASKGTDDSPLYF.